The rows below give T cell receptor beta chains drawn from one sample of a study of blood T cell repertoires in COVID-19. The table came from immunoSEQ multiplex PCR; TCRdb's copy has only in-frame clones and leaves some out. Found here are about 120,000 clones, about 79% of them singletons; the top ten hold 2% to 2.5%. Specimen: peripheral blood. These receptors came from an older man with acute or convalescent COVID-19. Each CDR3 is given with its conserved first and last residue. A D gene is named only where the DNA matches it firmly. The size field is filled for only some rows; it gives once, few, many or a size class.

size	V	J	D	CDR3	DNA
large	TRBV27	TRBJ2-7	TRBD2	CAAGGLGEQYF	TGTGCTGCGGGGGGCCTGGGCGAGCAGTACTTC
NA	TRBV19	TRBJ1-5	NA	CASSMSQGRQPQHF	TGTGCCAGTAGTATGAGTCAGGGGCGTCAGCCCCAGCATTTT
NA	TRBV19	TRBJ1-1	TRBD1	CASSPGQGWTEAFF	TGTGCCAGTAGCCCCGGACAGGGTTGGACTGAAGCTTTCTTT
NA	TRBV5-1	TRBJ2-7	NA	CASSSGSGAYEQYF	TGCGCCAGCAGCTCGGGATCAGGGGCCTACGAGCAGTACTTC
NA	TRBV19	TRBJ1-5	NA	CASSPAGESGNQPQHF	TGTGCCAGTAGCCCCGCAGGGGAGTCTGGCAATCAGCCCCAGCATTTT
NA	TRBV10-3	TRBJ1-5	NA	CATTTDNSNQPQHF	TGTGCCACTACGACAGACAATAGCAATCAGCCCCAGCATTTT
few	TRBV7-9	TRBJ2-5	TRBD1	CASSWAGTAQETQYF	TGTGCCAGCAGCTGGGCCGGGACAGCACAAGAGACCCAGTACTTC
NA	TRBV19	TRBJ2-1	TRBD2	CASSPSGGPLSYNEQFF	TGTGCCAGTAGCCCTAGCGGGGGACCCCTCTCCTACAATGAGCAGTTCTTC
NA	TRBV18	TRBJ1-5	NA	CASSPQGKSNQPQHF	TGTGCCAGCTCACCCCAGGGGAAAAGCAATCAGCCCCAGCATTTT
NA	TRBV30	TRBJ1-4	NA	CAWSGLRGEKLFF	TGTGCCTGGAGTGGGCTTCGGGGTGAAAAACTGTTTTTT
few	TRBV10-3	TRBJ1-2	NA	CAISGQALLGYTF	TGTGCCATCAGTGGGCAGGCTCTCCTTGGCTACACCTTC
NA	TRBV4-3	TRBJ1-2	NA	CASSLYGDSYGYTF	TGCGCCAGCAGCCTCTACGGCGACAGCTATGGCTACACCTTC
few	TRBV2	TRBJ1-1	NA	CASSRRWGGNTEAFF	TGTGCCAGCAGTAGGAGGTGGGGGGGGAACACTGAAGCTTTCTTT
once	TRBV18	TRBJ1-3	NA	CASSPAGRDSGNTIYF	TGTGCCAGCTCACCGGCCGGACGGGACTCTGGAAACACCATATATTTT
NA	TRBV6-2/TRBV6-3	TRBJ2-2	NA	CASSPSRTGELFF	TGTGCCAGCAGCCCCTCTAGGACCGGGGAGCTGTTTTTT
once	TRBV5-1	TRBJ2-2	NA	CASSLTSPDTGELFF	TGCGCCAGCAGCTTAACTAGCCCGGACACCGGGGAGCTGTTTTTT
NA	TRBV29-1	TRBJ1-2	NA	CSVVVSGIDGLKAF	TGCAGCGTTGTCGTATCGGGAATAGACGGCCTGAAGGCTTTC
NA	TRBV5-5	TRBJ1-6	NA	CASSRAPDSNSPLHF	TGTGCCAGCAGCCGCGCGCCCGACTCGAATTCACCCCTCCACTTT
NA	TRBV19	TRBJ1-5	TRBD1	CASSPKDRDHQPQHF	TGTGCCAGTAGTCCGAAGGACAGGGACCATCAGCCCCAGCATTTT
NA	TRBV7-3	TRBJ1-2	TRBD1	CASSLGDSYGYTF	TGTGCCAGCAGCTTAGGGGACAGTTATGGCTACACCTTC
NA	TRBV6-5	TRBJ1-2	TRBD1	CASSYYQTGSEGYTF	TGTGCCAGCAGTTATTACCAGACAGGGTCAGAGGGCTACACCTTC
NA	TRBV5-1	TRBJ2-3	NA	CASSLALPRADTQYF	TGCGCCAGCAGCTTGGCCCTCCCGCGGGCAGATACGCAGTATTTT
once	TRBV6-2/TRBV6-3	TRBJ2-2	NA	CASSYIVASLIGELFF	TGTGCCAGCAGTTACATCGTAGCGAGTTTGATCGGGGAGCTGTTTTTT
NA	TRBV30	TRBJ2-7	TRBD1	CAWSGGQFYEQYF	TGTGCCTGGAGTGGGGGACAGTTCTACGAGCAGTACTTC
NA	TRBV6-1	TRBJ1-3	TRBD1	CASSEYRGRNTIYF	TGTGCCAGCAGTGAATACAGGGGAAGAAACACCATATATTTT
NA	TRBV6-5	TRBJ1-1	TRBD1	CASSYLQGAGEAFF	TGTGCCAGCAGTTACTTACAGGGGGCCGGTGAAGCTTTCTTT
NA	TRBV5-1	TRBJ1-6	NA	CASSPDGDSPLHF	TGCGCCAGCAGCCCCGACGGAGATTCACCCCTCCACTTT
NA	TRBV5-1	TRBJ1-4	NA	CASSLSGGNEKLFF	TGCGCCAGCAGCCTTTCCGGGGGTAATGAAAAACTGTTTTTT
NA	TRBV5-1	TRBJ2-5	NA	CASSLGHSAQETQYF	TGCGCCAGCAGCTTGGGGCACAGTGCCCAAGAGACCCAGTACTTC
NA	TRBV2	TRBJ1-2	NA	CASSHPRTTYGYTF	TGTGCCAGCAGCCACCCTCGGACAACCTATGGCTACACCTTC
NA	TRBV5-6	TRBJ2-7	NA	CASSLPGYEQYF	TGTGCCAGCAGCTTGCCCGGCTACGAGCAGTACTTC
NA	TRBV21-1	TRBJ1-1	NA	CASSELGRTNTEAFF	TGTGCCAGCAGCGAACTAGGGCGGACGAACACTGAAGCTTTCTTT
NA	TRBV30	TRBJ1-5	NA	CAWSVTIGQPQHF	TGTGCCTGGAGTGTAACAATTGGTCAGCCCCAGCATTTT
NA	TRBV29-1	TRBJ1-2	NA	CSVEDRGGGYTF	TGCAGCGTTGAAGATCGAGGAGGGGGCTACACCTTC
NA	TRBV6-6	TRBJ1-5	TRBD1	CASSTFRQGEPQHF	TGTGCCAGCAGTACGTTTAGACAGGGAGAACCCCAGCATTTT
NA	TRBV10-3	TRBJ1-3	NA	CAISRQGNTIYF	TGTGCCATCAGTCGGCAGGGGAACACCATATATTTT
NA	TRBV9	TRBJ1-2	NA	CASSVDGFQGGYTF	TGTGCCAGCAGCGTAGACGGCTTCCAGGGCGGCTACACCTTC
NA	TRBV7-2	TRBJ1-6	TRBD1	CASSLEGQLNSPLHF	TGTGCCAGCAGCTTAGAGGGACAGCTAAATTCACCCCTCCACTTT
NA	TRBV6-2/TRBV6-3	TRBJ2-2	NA	CASSPDRGTVFTGELFF	TGTGCCAGCAGCCCCGACCGCGGGACAGTCTTCACCGGGGAGCTGTTTTTT
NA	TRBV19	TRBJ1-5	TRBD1	CASRETGGRNQPQHF	TGTGCCAGTAGAGAGACAGGGGGCCGCAATCAGCCCCAGCATTTT
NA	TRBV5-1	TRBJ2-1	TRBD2	CASSTGLAHPYNEQFF	TGCGCCAGCAGCACGGGACTAGCCCACCCCTACAATGAGCAGTTCTTC
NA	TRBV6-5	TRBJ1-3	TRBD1	CASSPGTVPGNTIYF	TGTGCCAGCAGTCCCGGGACAGTACCTGGAAACACCATATATTTT
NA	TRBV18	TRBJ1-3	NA	CASSDTLSGNTIYF	TGTGCCAGCTCCGACACACTCTCTGGAAACACCATATATTTT
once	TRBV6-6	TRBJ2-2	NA	CASRLDSNTGELFF	TGTGCCAGCAGATTGGACTCGAACACCGGGGAGCTGTTTTTT
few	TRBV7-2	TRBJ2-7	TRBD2	CASSFSGGSSYEQYF	TGTGCCAGCAGCTTTAGCGGGGGGAGCTCCTACGAGCAGTACTTC
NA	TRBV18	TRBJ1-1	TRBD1	CASSPRGTGVDNTEAFF	TGTGCCAGCTCTCCTCGAGGGACAGGGGTCGACAACACTGAAGCTTTCTTT
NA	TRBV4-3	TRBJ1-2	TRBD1	CASSQVGTGTNYGYTF	TGCGCCAGCAGCCAAGTAGGGACAGGGACAAACTATGGCTACACCTTC
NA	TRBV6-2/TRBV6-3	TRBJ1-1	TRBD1	CASSYDRGDTEAFF	TGTGCCAGCAGTTACGACAGGGGAGATACTGAAGCTTTCTTT
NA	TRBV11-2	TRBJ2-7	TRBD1	CASSLGGTGVYEQYF	TGTGCCAGCAGCTTAGGGGGCACAGGGGTCTACGAGCAGTACTTC
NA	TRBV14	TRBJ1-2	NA	CASSQDLQGRVGYTF	TGTGCCAGCAGCCAAGATCTCCAGGGGCGAGTAGGCTACACCTTC
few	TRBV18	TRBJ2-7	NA	CASSSDGFSYEQYF	TGTGCCAGCTCTAGCGACGGATTTTCCTACGAGCAGTACTTC
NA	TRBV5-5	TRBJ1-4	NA	CASSPTATRGGEKLFF	TGTGCCAGCAGCCCGACCGCCACCAGGGGAGGGGAAAAACTGTTTTTT
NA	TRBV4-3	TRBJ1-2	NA	CASSQDQVSAGYGYTF	TGCGCCAGCAGCCAAGATCAGGTCTCAGCAGGCTATGGCTACACCTTC
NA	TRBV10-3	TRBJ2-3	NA	CAITSRVFTDTQYF	TGTGCCATCACGAGCAGGGTTTTCACAGATACGCAGTATTTT
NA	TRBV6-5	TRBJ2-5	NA	CASSSLRGQETQYF	TGTGCCAGCAGCTCCCTAAGGGGGCAAGAGACCCAGTACTTC
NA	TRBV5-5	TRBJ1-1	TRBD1	CASSLSPLIGGTGYPAFF	TGTGCCAGCAGCTTGAGCCCCTTAATAGGCGGGACAGGGTACCCAGCTTTCTTT
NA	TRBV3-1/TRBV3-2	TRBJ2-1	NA	CASSHPGGAYNEQFF	TGTGCCAGCAGCCATCCGGGGGGCGCGTACAATGAGCAGTTCTTC
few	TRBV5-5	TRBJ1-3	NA	CASSFWATFSAGNTIYF	TGTGCCAGCAGCTTTTGGGCCACCTTTTCTGCTGGAAACACCATATATTTT
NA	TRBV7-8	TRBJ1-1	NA	CASSLDRVGTEAFF	TGTGCCAGCAGCTTAGACAGGGTGGGCACTGAAGCTTTCTTT